These T cell receptor beta chains were read from a single sample in a study of blood T cell repertoires in COVID-19. Clones were read by immunoSEQ multiplex PCR, and TCRdb kept only the in-frame ones, dropping some. The sample lists 130,000 or so clones, over 55% occurring once. Sequences were obtained from peripheral blood. The source is a woman in her 70s with acute or convalescent COVID-19. Both conserved end residues are part of each CDR3. D genes are given only for firm matches. The size entry is marked missing in some rows and otherwise reads once, few, many or a size class.

TRBJ2-5,.,.,TRBV15,CATSRDLTIQETQYF,TGTGCCACCAGCAGAGATCTAACCATACAAGAGACCCAGTACTTC
TRBJ1-5,once,TRBD1,TRBV6-5,CASRLQGTSNQPQHF,TGTGCCAGCAGGTTACAGGGGACTAGCAATCAGCCCCAGCATTTT
TRBJ1-2,.,.,TRBV5-1,CASGITGSSYGYTF,TGCGCCAGCGGAATCACAGGGAGCTCCTATGGCTACACCTTC
TRBJ2-3,.,.,TRBV7-6,CASSLSGQTNTDTQYF,TGTGCCAGCAGCTTATCAGGACAGACGAACACAGATACGCAGTATTTT
TRBJ1-5,.,.,TRBV7-2,CASSVQGLLNQPQHF,TGTGCCAGCAGCGTACAGGGCCTTCTTAATCAGCCCCAGCATTTT
TRBJ1-1,.,.,TRBV5-6,CASSLGAEAFF,TGTGCCAGCAGCTTGGGCGCTGAAGCTTTCTTT
TRBJ1-2,.,TRBD1,TRBV6-5,CASSRDSNYGYTF,TGTGCCAGCAGTCGGGACAGTAACTATGGCTACACCTTC
TRBJ2-7,.,TRBD1,TRBV2,CASSAPGQGGPYEQYF,TGTGCCAGCAGTGCCCCTGGACAGGGGGGTCCCTACGAGCAGTACTTC
TRBJ2-7,.,TRBD1,TRBV6-1,CASSETTGVQYF,TGTGCCAGCAGTGAAACGACAGGGGTGCAGTACTTC
TRBJ2-2,.,.,TRBV19,CASTAGSNTGELFF,TGTGCCAGTACCGCAGGATCGAACACCGGGGAGCTGTTTTTT
TRBJ2-2,few,.,TRBV6-5,CASSYSNSGAGELFF,TGTGCCAGCAGTTACTCGAACTCAGGGGCCGGGGAGCTGTTTTTT
TRBJ1-1,.,.,TRBV27,CASSVGQLNTEAFF,TGTGCCAGCAGCGTCGGACAGTTGAACACTGAAGCTTTCTTT
TRBJ1-6,.,.,TRBV7-2,CASSPQEFYNSPLHF,TGTGCCAGCAGCCCCCAGGAATTCTATAATTCACCCCTCCACTTT
TRBJ1-6,few,TRBD1,TRBV7-2,CASSLRQGRDSPLHF,TGTGCCAGCAGCTTAAGACAGGGGAGGGATTCACCCCTCCACTTT
TRBJ2-1,.,TRBD1,TRBV7-3,CASSSIQGVENNEQFF,TGTGCCAGCAGTTCCATTCAGGGGGTGGAAAACAATGAGCAGTTCTTC
TRBJ2-7,once,.,TRBV4-2,CASSQDYRSGSYEQYF,TGTGCCAGCAGCCAAGATTATAGGAGCGGGTCTTACGAGCAGTACTTC
TRBJ1-1,.,TRBD1,TRBV9,CASSDDGTAQSTEAFF,TGTGCCAGCAGCGATGACGGGACAGCTCAGTCCACTGAAGCTTTCTTT
TRBJ2-2,.,.,TRBV5-1,CASSRSGDSTGELFF,TGCGCCAGCAGCCGCTCGGGGGACAGCACCGGGGAGCTGTTTTTT
TRBJ1-5,once,.,TRBV6-5,CASSRSPRGSQPQHF,TGTGCCAGCAGCCGCTCCCCAAGGGGCAGTCAGCCCCAGCATTTT
TRBJ1-1,.,.,TRBV9,CASSGGVLGTEAFF,TGTGCCAGCAGCGGGGGGGTCCTGGGCACTGAAGCTTTCTTT
TRBJ2-1,.,.,TRBV7-8,CASSSQRSTNEQFF,TGTGCCAGCAGTTCCCAGCGGAGCACTAATGAGCAGTTCTTC
TRBJ2-2,.,TRBD1,TRBV5-4,CASSWGQPTGELFF,TGTGCCAGCAGCTGGGGACAGCCGACCGGGGAGCTGTTTTTT
TRBJ2-7,.,.,TRBV23-1,CASRNGGQSYEQYF,TGCGCCAGCAGAAATGGAGGGCAGTCCTACGAGCAGTACTTC
TRBJ2-6,.,.,TRBV2,CASRFGTGANVLTF,TGTGCCAGCAGGTTCGGGACTGGGGCCAACGTCCTGACTTTC
TRBJ2-2,few,TRBD2,TRBV4-3,CASSSTGTSPGELFF,TGCGCCAGCAGCTCAACCGGGACTAGCCCCGGGGAGCTGTTTTTT
TRBJ1-1,once,.,TRBV29-1,CSGLQDSSEAFF,TGCAGCGGGTTGCAGGACTCTAGTGAAGCTTTCTTT
TRBJ2-3,.,TRBD2,TRBV27,CASSSTMLAGGRGTQYF,TGTGCCAGCAGTTCTACCATGCTAGCGGGGGGGCGGGGTACGCAGTATTTT